This entry is about one TCR beta chain. Additional DNA sequences in this sample encode the identical CDR3. Sequencing was performed with immunoSEQ multiplex PCR; in TCRdb, only in-frame clones are kept and a portion is missing. The sample has about 75,000 clones, about 87% seen once. This record belongs to a study of T cell responses to AZD1222 COVID-19 vaccine. V dropped 0 bases and J dropped 10; count of bases not matched to a gene: 6. The CDR3 runs 15 residues. In germline, CDR1 is LNHNV, CDR2 YYDKDF (reference sequence). This sequence originates from an adult who received the MenACWY meningococcal vaccine as a control. The chain joins TRBV15 to TRBJ1-6, with TRBD1 matching 7 bases. This specimen was peripheral blood, taken 28 days after the second dose of the MenACWY control vaccine. This CDR3 reads CATSRDVGGNSPLHF. CDR3 DNA: TGTGCCACCAGCAGAGATGTAGGGGGCAACTCACCCCTCCACTTT.